This T cell receptor beta chain was documented in a study of naive and memory T cell subsets. An equimolar mix of two oligonucleotides served as the beta constant-region primer for TRBC1 and TRBC2. Ligated cDNA was amplified by four rounds of PCR with nested alpha and beta constant-region primers and SP2. From the UMI-ligation and nested PCR reads, TCRdb called clonotypes with MiXCR, one entry per CDR3 protein. Seen here are 120,000 or so distinct CDR3 sequences, 36% observed once, and the top ten hold 0.75% to 1%. The length of the CDR3 is 12 residues. Sequencing input: central memory CD4+ T cells from blood. This clonotype was obtained from a human donor in good health. The gene calls are TRBV3-2 and TRBJ1-5. TRBV3-2 is a listed pseudogene. The CDR3: CASSQTNQPQHF. CDR3 coding DNA: TGTGCCAGCAGCCAGACGAATCAGCCCCAGCATTTT.